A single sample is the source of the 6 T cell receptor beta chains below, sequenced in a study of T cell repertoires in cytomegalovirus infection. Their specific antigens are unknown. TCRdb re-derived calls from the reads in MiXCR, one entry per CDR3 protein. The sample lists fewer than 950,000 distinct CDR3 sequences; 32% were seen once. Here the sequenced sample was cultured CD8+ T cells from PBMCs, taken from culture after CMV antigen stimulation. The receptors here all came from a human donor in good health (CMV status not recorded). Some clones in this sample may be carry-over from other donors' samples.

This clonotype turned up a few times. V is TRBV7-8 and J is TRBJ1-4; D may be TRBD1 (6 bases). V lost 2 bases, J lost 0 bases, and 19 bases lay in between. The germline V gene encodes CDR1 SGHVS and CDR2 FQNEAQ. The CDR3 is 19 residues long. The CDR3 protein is CASSLWGQRYVATNEKLFF. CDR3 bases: TGTGCCAGCAGCTTATGGGGACAAAGATATGTCGCAACTAATGAAAAACTGTTTTTT.

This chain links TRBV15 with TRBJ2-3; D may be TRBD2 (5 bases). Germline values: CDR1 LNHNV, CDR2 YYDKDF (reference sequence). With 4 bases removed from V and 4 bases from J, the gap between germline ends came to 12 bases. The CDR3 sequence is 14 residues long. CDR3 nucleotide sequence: TGTGCCACCAGCAAAGTCGGGGAAGCAGATACGCAGTATTTT. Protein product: CATSKVGEADTQYF.

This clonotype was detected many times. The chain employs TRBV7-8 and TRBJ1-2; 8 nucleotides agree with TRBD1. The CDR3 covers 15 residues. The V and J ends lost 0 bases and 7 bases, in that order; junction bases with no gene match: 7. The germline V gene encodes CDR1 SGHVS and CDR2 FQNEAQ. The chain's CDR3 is CASSLAAGGSIGYTF. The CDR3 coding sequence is TGTGCCAGCAGCTTAGCCGCAGGGGGCTCTATTGGCTACACCTTC.

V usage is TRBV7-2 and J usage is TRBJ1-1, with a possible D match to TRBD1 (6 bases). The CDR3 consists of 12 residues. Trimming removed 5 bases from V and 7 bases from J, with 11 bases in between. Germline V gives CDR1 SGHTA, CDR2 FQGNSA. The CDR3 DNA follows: TGTGCCAGCAGCCTCGGGACATATGAAGCTTTCTTT. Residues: CASSLGTYEAFF.

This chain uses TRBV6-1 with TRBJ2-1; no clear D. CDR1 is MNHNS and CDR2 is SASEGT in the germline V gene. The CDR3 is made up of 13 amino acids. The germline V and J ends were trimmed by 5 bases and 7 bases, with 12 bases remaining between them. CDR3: CASSPGPSNEQFF. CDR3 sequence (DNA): TGTGCCAGCAGTCCCGGACCTTCTAATGAGCAGTTCTTC.

CDR3 sequence: CASSLAQGIGETQYF. The CDR3 DNA reads TGTGCCAGCAGTTTAGCTCAGGGGATCGGAGAGACCCAGTACTTC. The gene calls are TRBV27 and TRBJ2-5, with D possibly being TRBD1 (6 bases). The CDR3 is 15 residues long. Germline CDR1 is MNHEY and CDR2 is SMNVEV (reference sequence). V was shortened by 2 bases and J by 4 bases, with 14 bases between the two germline ends.